A selection of T cell receptor beta chains follows, all from one sample in a study of T cells in Graves' hyperthyroidism and ophthalmopathy. TCRdb re-derived calls from the multiplex PCR reads in MiXCR, one entry per CDR3 protein. The sample consists of hundreds of thousands of distinct CDR3 sequences, 15% to 18% of them appearing once. Material: blood. All receptors come from a woman under 30 with Graves' hyperthyroidism. CDR3s include the opening cysteine and the closing phenylalanine or tryptophan. Each record gives: clone size, D gene, V gene, J gene, CDR3 DNA, CDR3 protein. D genes are given only for firm matches. Clone size is not always given. Where it is, it says once, few, many or a class for expanded clones.

size: many
D: TRBD1
V: TRBV6-2/TRBV6-3
J: TRBJ2-3
DNA: TGTGCCAGCAGTAACCGGGACAGGGGTACAGATACGCAGTATTTT
CDR3: CASSNRDRGTDTQYF

size: many
D: TRBD2
V: TRBV6-5
J: TRBJ2-1
DNA: TGTGCCAGCAGTTACCCTACCAGCGGGAGTCGAAATGAGCAGTTCTTC
CDR3: CASSYPTSGSRNEQFF

size: -
D: -
V: TRBV7-9
J: TRBJ1-1
DNA: TGTGCCAGCAGCCCGATGTGGGGGGGTAGCCTTCGTATTGAAGCTTTCTTT
CDR3: CASSPMWGGSLRIEAFF

size: many
D: -
V: TRBV2
J: TRBJ1-6
DNA: TGTGCCAGCCGGGGCCAGGGAGGTACTTCACCCCTCCACTTT
CDR3: CASRGQGGTSPLHF

size: many
D: -
V: TRBV29-1
J: TRBJ1-2
DNA: TGCAGCGTTGATTTGCACAATGGCTACACCTTC
CDR3: CSVDLHNGYTF

size: many
D: TRBD1
V: TRBV28
J: TRBJ2-2
DNA: TGTGCCAGCAGTACGCTCGATGACAGGGTCGGGGAGCTGTTTTTT
CDR3: CASSTLDDRVGELFF

size: many
D: TRBD1
V: TRBV6-6
J: TRBJ2-5
DNA: TGTGCCAGCAGTTACTCGGAGACAGGGAACCAAGAGACCCAGTACTTC
CDR3: CASSYSETGNQETQYF

size: many
D: -
V: TRBV12-3/TRBV12-4
J: TRBJ1-1
DNA: TGTGCCAGCAGTTTGGGGTCTAACACTGAAGCTTTCTTT
CDR3: CASSLGSNTEAFF

size: many
D: TRBD1
V: TRBV15
J: TRBJ2-7
DNA: TGTGCCACCAGCAGAGGCGGACAGGGGTTCGAGCAGTACTTC
CDR3: CATSRGGQGFEQYF

size: few
D: -
V: TRBV6-1
J: TRBJ1-3
DNA: TGTGCCAGCATGACGGGCTCTGGAAACACCATATATTTT
CDR3: CASMTGSGNTIYF

size: few
D: TRBD1
V: TRBV28
J: TRBJ1-2
DNA: TGTGCCAGCAGCCGAGACAGGGGGAACTATGGCTACACCTTC
CDR3: CASSRDRGNYGYTF

size: many
D: TRBD2
V: TRBV19
J: TRBJ2-3
DNA: TGTGCCAGTTCCGGACTAGCGGGAAGAACAGATACGCAGTATTTT
CDR3: CASSGLAGRTDTQYF

size: many
D: TRBD2
V: TRBV7-9
J: TRBJ2-7
DNA: TGTGCCAGCAGCGCTGGGGGTAGCGGGGCCTACGAGCAGTACTTC
CDR3: CASSAGGSGAYEQYF

size: many
D: TRBD2
V: TRBV7-7
J: TRBJ2-3
DNA: TGTGCTAGCAGTCCGGGGGGGCCCTTGGTAGATACGCAGTATTTT
CDR3: CASSPGGPLVDTQYF

size: many
D: TRBD1
V: TRBV10-3
J: TRBJ1-6
DNA: TGTGCCATCAGCGGACGGGACAGGGATAATTCACCCCTCCACTTT
CDR3: CAISGRDRDNSPLHF

size: many
D: -
V: TRBV20-1
J: TRBJ2-7
DNA: TGCAGTGCTAGGCCTCATCAGGGAAGTTCCTACGAGCAGTACTTC
CDR3: CSARPHQGSSYEQYF

size: many
D: -
V: TRBV28
J: TRBJ1-2
DNA: TGTGCCAGCCAACCTACCGGGACGGTATATGGCTACACCTTC
CDR3: CASQPTGTVYGYTF

size: many
D: -
V: TRBV7-2
J: TRBJ2-1
DNA: TGTGCCAGCAGCTTAGAAATAGGGTGGAGCTCCTACAATGAGCAGTTCTTC
CDR3: CASSLEIGWSSYNEQFF